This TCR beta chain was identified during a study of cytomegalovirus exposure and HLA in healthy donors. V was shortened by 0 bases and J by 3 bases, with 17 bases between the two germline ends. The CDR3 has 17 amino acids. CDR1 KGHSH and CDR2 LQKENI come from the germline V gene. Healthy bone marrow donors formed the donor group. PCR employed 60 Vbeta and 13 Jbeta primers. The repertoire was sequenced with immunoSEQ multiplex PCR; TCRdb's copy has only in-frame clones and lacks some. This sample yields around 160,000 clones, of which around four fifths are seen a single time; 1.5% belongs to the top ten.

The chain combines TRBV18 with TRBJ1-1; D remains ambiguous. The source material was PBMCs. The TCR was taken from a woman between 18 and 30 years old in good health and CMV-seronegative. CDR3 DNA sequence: TGTGCCAGCTCACCACCTGCCCGGTGGGGAGCCGACACTGAAGCTTTCTTT. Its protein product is CASSPPARWGADTEAFF. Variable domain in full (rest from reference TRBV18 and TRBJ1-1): NAGVMQNPRHLVRRRGQEARLRCSPMKGHSHVYWYRQLPEEGLKFMVYLQKENIIDESGMPKERFSAEFPKEGPSILRIQQVVRGDSAAYFCASSPPARWGADTEAFFGQGTRLTVV.